Listed below are T cell receptor beta chains from one sample, sequenced in a study of blood T cell repertoires in COVID-19. Sequenced by immunoSEQ multiplex PCR; TCRdb stores in-frame clones only, minus some. The table shows about 97,000 clones, with around nine tenths occurring only once. Source material: peripheral blood. The receptors derive from a human donor in a cohort sampled during active COVID-19. Each CDR3 is given with its conserved first and last residue. Fields, in order: clone size, V gene, D gene, CDR3 protein. The D gene is left open where the match is weak. Part of the rows lack a size; the others show once, few, many or a class for expanded clones.

>few|TRBV9|TRBD2
CASSRLAGGYNEQFF
>-|TRBV6-2/TRBV6-3|-
CASSLLGTVNEQFF
>-|TRBV4-1|-
CASSQNSGTSIETQYF
>-|TRBV27|-
CASSLASDPYNEQFF
>-|TRBV15|-
CATSSREGSGNQPQHF
>-|TRBV20-1|-
CSASKGPGTEAFF
>-|TRBV9|TRBD2
CASSVVAGGLAGDEQFF
>-|TRBV6-5|-
CATVETTVSYGYTF
>-|TRBV5-5|-
CASSLIRGSANYGYTF
>-|TRBV4-2|-
CASSHSLANQETQYF
>-|TRBV30|-
CAWSTHQGNYGYTF
>-|TRBV19|TRBD1
CASSPPDRGDHEQFF
>-|TRBV18|-
CASSPGWDKHYGYTF
>-|TRBV6-5|TRBD1
CASLPTGGYEQYF
>once|TRBV18|TRBD1
CASSPLGQGVNTEAFF
>-|TRBV5-1|-
CASSEAEVDTQYF
>-|TRBV20-1|TRBD1
CSAGGGQPNYGYTF
>-|TRBV12-5|-
CASGLPLGQSTEAFF
>-|TRBV9|TRBD1
CASSPPGTGGLDEQFF
>-|TRBV9|TRBD1
CASSVGDRPNSPLHF
>many|TRBV7-9|-
CASSLDRSTDTQYF
>-|TRBV11-2|TRBD2
CASSIGTSGKETQYF
>-|TRBV18|-
CASSPALQGFGEKLFF
>-|TRBV9|-
CASSPGTYPYEQYF
>once|TRBV5-4|-
CASSPEEKAGNTIYF
>once|TRBV4-1|TRBD2
CASSQGSLAGAYEQYF
>-|TRBV6-2/TRBV6-3|-
CASSYWESTEAFF